This is a list of T cell receptor beta chains from one sample in a study of control samples from healthy donors and cancer patients. TCRdb's copy holds only in-frame clones and misses some; the assay was immunoSEQ multiplex PCR. The data contain about 51,000 clones, roughly nine tenths of them singletons. The sequencing sample was made of PBMCs. These receptors all come from a man in his forties with colorectal cancer. The CDR3 runs from the conserved cysteine through the conserved F or W. A D gene is named only where the DNA matches it firmly. A row's size may be missing; if present it is once, few, many or a size class.

clone_size	d_call	v_call	j_call	cdr3_aa	cdr3_nt
NA	NA	TRBV14	TRBJ2-2	CASSQNQYLTTGELFF	TGTGCCAGCAGCCAGAATCAGTATCTGACCACCGGGGAGCTGTTTTTT
once	TRBD1	TRBV10-1	TRBJ2-2	CASSGDRGSYLNTGELFF	TGCGCCAGCAGTGGGGACAGGGGCTCCTACTTGAACACCGGGGAGCTGTTTTTT
NA	TRBD2	TRBV19	TRBJ2-1	CASSIDLVAGRNEQFF	TGTGCCAGTAGTATAGATCTCGTAGCGGGAAGGAATGAGCAGTTCTTC
NA	NA	TRBV7-8	TRBJ1-5	CASSFSRALNQPQHF	TGTGCCAGCAGCTTTTCCCGGGCCTTGAATCAGCCCCAGCATTTT
few	NA	TRBV11-1	TRBJ1-1	CASSLGGTNTEAFF	TGTGCCAGCAGCTTGGGGGGTACGAACACTGAAGCTTTCTTT
NA	TRBD2	TRBV30	TRBJ2-3	CACTSSGSKNTQYF	TGTGCCTGCACTTCTAGCGGGAGCAAAAATACGCAGTATTTT
once	NA	TRBV20-1	TRBJ2-5	CSASNNRDYQETQYF	TGCAGTGCTAGTAACAACCGGGACTACCAAGAGACCCAGTACTTC
once	NA	TRBV5-6	TRBJ2-5	CASSLFVIKLSETQYF	TGTGCCAGCAGCTTGTTCGTTATCAAGTTATCAGAGACCCAGTACTTC
NA	TRBD2	TRBV2	TRBJ2-7	CASRATSGSTDEQYF	TGTGCCAGCAGGGCCACTAGCGGGAGTACGGACGAGCAGTACTTC
NA	NA	TRBV7-9	TRBJ2-1	CASSATRGSTNEQFF	TGTGCCAGCAGCGCGACACGGGGATCGACCAATGAGCAGTTCTTC
NA	TRBD1	TRBV5-1	TRBJ1-1	CASSWGTANTEAFF	TGCGCCAGCAGCTGGGGGACAGCGAACACTGAAGCTTTCTTT
NA	NA	TRBV28	TRBJ1-1	CASSLLDVPEAFF	TGTGCCAGCAGTTTATTGGACGTACCAGAAGCTTTCTTT
NA	NA	TRBV7-8	TRBJ2-7	CASSLARPQDEQYF	TGTGCCAGCAGCTTGGCCCGACCCCAGGACGAGCAGTACTTC
NA	NA	TRBV10-2	TRBJ1-1	CASSSAPGNTEAFF	TGCGCCAGCAGCTCGGCGCCGGGGAACACTGAAGCTTTCTTT
NA	TRBD1	TRBV28	TRBJ2-7	CASRPPQGREQYF	TGTGCCAGCAGGCCGCCACAGGGGCGGGAGCAGTACTTC
NA	NA	TRBV6-5	TRBJ2-1	CARGPGRGDEQFF	TGTGCCAGAGGCCCGGGGAGGGGGGATGAGCAGTTCTTC
NA	TRBD1	TRBV6-6	TRBJ2-5	CASSPYVIPGQGMKETQYF	TGTGCCAGCAGTCCTTATGTAATCCCGGGACAGGGAATGAAAGAGACCCAGTACTTC
NA	NA	TRBV25-1	TRBJ2-5	CASSEKLQGLGETQYF	TGTGCCAGCAGTGAAAAATTACAGGGCTTGGGAGAGACCCAGTACTTC
once	NA	TRBV3-1/TRBV3-2	TRBJ2-7	CASSQDYSGAYEQYF	TGTGCCAGCAGCCAAGATTATTCGGGGGCCTACGAGCAGTACTTC
NA	NA	TRBV5-6	TRBJ2-5	CASSNREKETQYF	TGTGCCAGCAGCAACCGGGAAAAAGAGACCCAGTACTTC
NA	NA	TRBV25-1	TRBJ2-7	CASSDSFRLGDEQYF	TGTGCCAGCAGTGACTCTTTCCGATTGGGCGACGAGCAGTACTTC
NA	TRBD1	TRBV6-5	TRBJ2-7	CASSLGQGIDYEQYF	TGTGCCAGCAGTTTGGGACAGGGGATTGACTACGAGCAGTACTTC
NA	NA	TRBV7-9	TRBJ2-7	CASSPSGSYEQYF	TGTGCCAGCTCACCTTCGGGGTCCTACGAGCAGTACTTC
NA	NA	TRBV12-3/TRBV12-4	TRBJ1-1	CASSLSGYTEAFF	TGTGCCAGCAGTTTATCCGGATACACTGAAGCTTTCTTT
NA	NA	TRBV27	TRBJ2-1	CASSFHHSYNEQFF	TGTGCCAGCAGTTTCCATCACTCCTACAATGAGCAGTTCTTC
NA	TRBD2	TRBV19	TRBJ2-2	CASSRGLGRYTGELFF	TGTGCCAGTAGTAGGGGACTAGGTCGGTACACCGGGGAGCTGTTTTTT
NA	NA	TRBV19	TRBJ2-1	CASSIDSRGTLNEQFF	TGTGCCAGTAGTATAGATAGTCGCGGGACTCTCAATGAGCAGTTCTTC
NA	TRBD1	TRBV5-1	TRBJ2-3	CASSLGQGADTQYF	TGCGCCAGCAGCTTGGGACAGGGGGCGGATACGCAGTATTTT
NA	NA	TRBV27	TRBJ2-7	CASSLGGNEQYF	TGTGCCAGCAGTTTAGGGGGCAACGAGCAGTACTTC